This T cell receptor beta chain appears in the sequencing data of a study of blood T cells in healthy people across ages. Study conclusions and caveats: A strong correlation was found between TCR beta diversity and the percentage of naive T cells.

As concerns this clonotype: Its antigen is not known.

This CDR3 has 14 residues. CDR1 SGHAT and CDR2 FQNNGV come from the germline V gene. Trimming pared 1 base from V and 4 bases from J, leaving 9 bases between. The second PCR ran about 6 to 11 cycles with a sample-barcoded 5' primer and J-beta primers. Using its own MiXCR run on the 5' RACE reads, TCRdb lists one record per CDR3 protein. The sample carries over a million distinct CDR3 sequences, 25% recorded once. These data also featured in a second study, about T cells of mothers and their children. That publication notes: Thymic selection molds TCR recombination products alike in related and unrelated pairs. Persisting microchimeric T cell clones went undetected.

The V and J genes are TRBV11-2 and TRBJ2-3; D perhaps matches TRBD1 (5 bases). This TCR derives from a girl under 10 years old in good health. Input material: blood. The CDR3 bases are TGTGCCAGCAGCTTAGCAGGGTGGGCAGATACGCAGTATTTT. It codes for CASSLAGWADTQYF. The complete variable domain, with remaining parts taken from reference TRBV11-2 and TRBJ2-3, reads EAGVAQSPRYKIIEKRQSVAFWCNPISGHATLYWYQQILGQGPKLLIQFQNNGVVDDSQLPKDRFSAERLKGVDSTLKIQPAKLEDSAVYLCASSLAGWADTQYFGPGTRLTVL.